This T cell receptor (beta chain) was retrieved from a study of early T cells in non-severe SARS-CoV-2 infection. Looking at the study overall: Unsorted whole blood bulk RNA was sequenced, with unpaired chains.

Unique molecular identifiers were affixed to single, distinct cDNA molecules. TCRdb re-called the 5' RACE reads with MiXCR, one entry per CDR3 protein. The sample includes about 64,000 distinct CDR3 sequences, approximately 8.8% of them seen just once. Germline V gene sequence: CDR1 MDHEN, CDR2 SYDVKM. This CDR3 is 18 amino acids long. V lost 3 bases and J lost 0, with 15 bases in between. In its sample, this clonotype was seen many times. The source is an adult who was a healthcare worker with PCR-confirmed SARS-CoV-2 infection or an uninfected control (not recorded which). This sequence joins TRBV28 and TRBJ2-6; D remains unclear. This sample comprised whole blood, obtained at baseline. DNA of the CDR3: TGTGCCAGCAGTTTTCTTTCGGCAGCCAACTCTGGGGCCAACGTCCTGACTTTC. Its translation: CASSFLSAANSGANVLTF.